This TCR beta chain was documented in a study of blood T cell repertoires in COVID-19. Whole-study context: Samples taken during acute and convalescent COVID-19 were collected in the United States, Italy and Spain. The cDNA or gDNA used as material had been derived from T cells, B-cell-depleted T cells, or PBMCs.

The V and J ends lost 5 bases and 2 bases, in that order; junction bases with no gene match: 2. From germline, CDR1 is MNHEY and CDR2 SVGAGI. The CDR3 spans 13 residues. As handled by the study authors: Reference gene primer amplification gave nucleated cell count estimates. Assay used: immunoSEQ multiplex PCR; TCRdb lists only in-frame clones, some missing. The V and J calls and clone size are taken from that table; D and trimming were inferred from the DNA. This table has approximately 140,000 clones, just over 85% appearing once. Sequencing used peripheral blood. This sequence originates from a man aged 65 to 85 with acute or convalescent COVID-19. V gene TRBV6-5 combines with J gene TRBJ2-7, with 8 bases matching TRBD2. Here the CDR3 reads CASSIGRAYEQYF. The CDR3 nucleotides read TGTGCCAGCAGTATCGGGAGGGCCTACGAGCAGTACTTC.